The clone carrying this T cell receptor (beta chain) was seen at least ten times. The data stem from a study of tumor-infiltrating lymphocytes in oesophageal squamous cell carcinoma. TCRdb re-called the PCR reads through MiXCR, storing one row per CDR3 protein. The sample records about 14,000 distinct CDR3 sequences, 46% being singletons. Trimming shortened V by 3 bases and J by 5 bases, and 10 bases separated the two germline ends. This CDR3 has 13 residues. CDR1 is ENHRY and CDR2 is SYGVKD in the germline V gene. The clonotype originates from a male donor with esophageal squamous cell carcinoma. This chain uses TRBV10-3 with TRBJ2-5; tentatively, D is TRBD2 (7 bases). The sequencing input was blood. CDR3 sequence reads: CAISDRGAETQYF. The CDR3, as DNA: TGTGCCATCAGTGATCGGGGGGCTGAGACCCAGTACTTC.